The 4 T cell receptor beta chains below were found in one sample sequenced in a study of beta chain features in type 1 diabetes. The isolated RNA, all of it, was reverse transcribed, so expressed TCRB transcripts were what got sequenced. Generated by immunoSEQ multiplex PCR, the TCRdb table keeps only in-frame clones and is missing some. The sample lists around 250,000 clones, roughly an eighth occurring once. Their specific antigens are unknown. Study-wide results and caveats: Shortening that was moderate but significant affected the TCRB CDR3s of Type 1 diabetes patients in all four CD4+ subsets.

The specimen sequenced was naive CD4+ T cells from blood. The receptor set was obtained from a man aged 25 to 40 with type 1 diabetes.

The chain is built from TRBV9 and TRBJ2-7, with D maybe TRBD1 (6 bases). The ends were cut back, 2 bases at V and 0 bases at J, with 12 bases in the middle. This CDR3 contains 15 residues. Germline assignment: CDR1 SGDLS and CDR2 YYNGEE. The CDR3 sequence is CASSVGDNFSYEQYF. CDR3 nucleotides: TGTGCCAGCAGCGTCGGGGACAATTTCTCCTACGAGCAGTACTTC.

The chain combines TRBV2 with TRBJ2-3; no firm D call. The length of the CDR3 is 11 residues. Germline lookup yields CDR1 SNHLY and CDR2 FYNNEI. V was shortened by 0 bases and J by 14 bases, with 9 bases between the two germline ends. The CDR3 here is CASSEARAGYF. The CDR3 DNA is TGTGCCAGCAGTGAAGCCCGAGCCGGGTATTTT.

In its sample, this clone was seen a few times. CDR3 loop: CASSEGTGGEKLFF. CDR3 DNA sequence: TGCGCCAGCAGCGAAGGGACAGGGGGTGAAAAACTGTTTTTT. The genes are TRBV5-1 and TRBJ1-4, with TRBD1 matching 11 bases. V lost 4 bases and J lost 7; bases outside the gene matches: 3. This CDR3 comprises 14 residues. Looked up from germline, CDR1 is SGHRS and CDR2 is YFSETQ. Full variable domain (rest looked up from reference TRBV5-1 and TRBJ1-4): KAGVTQTPRYLIKTRGQQVTLSCSPISGHRSVSWYQQTPGQGLQFLFEYFSETQRNKGNFPGRFSGRQFSNSRSEMNVSTLELGDSALYLCASSEGTGGEKLFFGSGTQLSVL.

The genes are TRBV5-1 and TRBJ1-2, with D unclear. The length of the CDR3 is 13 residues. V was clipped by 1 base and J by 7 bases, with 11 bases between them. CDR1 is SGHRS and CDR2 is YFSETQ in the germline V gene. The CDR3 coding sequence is TGCGCCAGCAGCTTGCATGAGGGTTCTGGCTACACCTTC. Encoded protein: CASSLHEGSGYTF.